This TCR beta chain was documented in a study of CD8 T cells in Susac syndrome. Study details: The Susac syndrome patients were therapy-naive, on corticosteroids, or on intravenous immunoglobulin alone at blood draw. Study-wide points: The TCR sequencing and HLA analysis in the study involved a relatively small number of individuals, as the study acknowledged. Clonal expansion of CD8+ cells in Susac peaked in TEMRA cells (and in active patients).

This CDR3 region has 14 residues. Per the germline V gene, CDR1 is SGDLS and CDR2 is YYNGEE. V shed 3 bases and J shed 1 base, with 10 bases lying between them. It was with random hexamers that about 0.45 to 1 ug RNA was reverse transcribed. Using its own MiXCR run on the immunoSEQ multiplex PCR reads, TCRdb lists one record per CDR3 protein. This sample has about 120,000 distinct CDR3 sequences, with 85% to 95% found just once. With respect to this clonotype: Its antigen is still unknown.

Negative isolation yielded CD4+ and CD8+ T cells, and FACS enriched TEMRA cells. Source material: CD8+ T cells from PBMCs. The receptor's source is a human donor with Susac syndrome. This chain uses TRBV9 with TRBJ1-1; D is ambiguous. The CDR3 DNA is TGTGCCAGCAGCGAGGCCAGTTCGAACACTGAAGCTTTCTTT. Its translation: CASSEASSNTEAFF.